Below, 15 T cell receptor beta chains from the same sample are listed, as sequenced in a study of long-term antiretroviral therapy in people with HIV. An immunoSEQ assay, version v3.0, was performed at survey level. Using immunoSEQ multiplex PCR, the repertoire was profiled, and TCRdb retains in-frame clones only, with some absent. Here the sample spans some 20,000 clones, approximately 84% being singletons. The sequenced sample was unsorted PBMCs, obtained 0.9 years after starting antiretroviral therapy. Every receptor here comes from a man aged 18 to 30 with HIV.

V and J are TRBV5-1 and TRBJ2-7, with 9 bases that match TRBD1. Per germline, CDR1 SGHRS and CDR2 YFSETQ. With V trimmed by 4 bases and J by 4 bases, 12 bases remained unmatched. CDR3 length: 16 amino acids. The CDR3 loop reads CASSGGTGRVDYEQYF. CDR3 in DNA: TGCGCCAGCAGCGGCGGGACAGGGAGAGTTGATTACGAGCAGTACTTC.

The CDR3 coding sequence is TGCGCCAGCAGTTCCGGTGCGGGGAACTATGGCTACACCTTC. Amino acids: CASSSGAGNYGYTF. The rearrangement uses TRBV5-1 and TRBJ1-2; the D is unclear. From germline, CDR1 is SGHRS and CDR2 YFSETQ. The CDR3 length is 14 residues. V was shortened by 5 bases and J by 2 bases, with 13 bases between the two germline ends.

This chain joins TRBV5-5 and TRBJ2-1, with 10 positions matching TRBD2. The trim removed 2 bases at V and 6 bases at J, leaving 2 bases unmatched. The CDR3 totals 14 residues. Germline V gene data show CDR1 as SGHKS and CDR2 as YYEKEE (reference sequence). The DNA of the CDR3 is TGTGCCAGCAGCTTTCGACTAGCGGGCAATGAGCAGTTCTTC. Its protein product is CASSFRLAGNEQFF.

The V gene is TRBV28, the J gene TRBJ2-5; the match to TRBD2 covers 11 bases. The V and J ends lost 2 bases and 5 bases, in that order; junction bases with no gene match: 4. The CDR3 is 15 amino acids. Looked up from germline, CDR1 is MDHEN and CDR2 is SYDVKM. The CDR3 here is CASSLIAGGRETQYF. CDR3 DNA: TGTGCCAGCAGTTTAATAGCGGGGGGGCGTGAGACCCAGTACTTC.

The rearrangement uses TRBV5-8 and TRBJ2-7; a possible D gene is TRBD1 (6 bases). Germline V gene lookup returns CDR1 SGHTS and CDR2 YDEGEE. CDR3 length equals 15 residues. Between the trimmed V and J ends, which lost 1 base and 2 bases, there was a span of 13 bases. CDR3 in amino acids: CASSLNRAGAYEQYF. In DNA, the CDR3 is TGTGCCAGCAGCTTGAATCGGGCAGGGGCCTACGAGCAGTACTTC.

The chain recombines TRBV2 with TRBJ2-2; no reliable D call. Germline CDR1 and CDR2: SNHLY and FYNNEI. V was clipped by 2 bases and J by 3 bases, with 19 bases between them. The CDR3 length is 18 residues. DNA for the CDR3: TGTGCCAGCAGTGAACGGGTGGTGTTGGGGTTCCACACCGGGGAGCTGTTTTTT. Its translation is CASSERVVLGFHTGELFF. Full variable domain (rest looked up from reference TRBV2 and TRBJ2-2): EPEVTQTPSHQVTQMGQEVILRCVPISNHLYFYWYRQILGQKVEFLVSFYNNEISEKSEIFDDQFSVERPDGSNFTLKIRSTKLEDSAMYFCASSERVVLGFHTGELFFGEGSRLTVL.

The chain employs TRBV27 and TRBJ1-2; no reliable D call. The CDR3 extends over 14 amino acids. V was cut by 5 bases and J by 3 bases, with 13 bases left in between. Per germline, CDR1 MNHEY and CDR2 SMNVEV (reference sequence). CDR3 amino acids: CASSPQVGDYGYTF. The CDR3 nucleotides are TGTGCCAGCAGTCCTCAGGTGGGAGACTATGGCTACACCTTC.

The chain carries TRBV4-2 and TRBJ2-3, with unresolved D. CDR1 is LGHNA, CDR2 YNFKEQ, per germline. The germline V and J ends were trimmed by 5 bases and 4 bases, with 10 bases remaining between them. The CDR3 sequence is 13 residues long. CDR3 in amino acids: CASSSAWADTQYF. The CDR3 DNA reads as TGTGCCAGCAGCTCTGCGTGGGCAGATACGCAGTATTTT.

The chain joins TRBV6-5 to TRBJ2-2; D unresolved. The CDR3 consists of 14 residues. The germline gives CDR1 MNHEY, CDR2 SVGAGI. V lost 2 bases and J 1 base, leaving 5 bases between the germline ends. This chain's CDR3 is CASSYLRNTGELFF. CDR3 nucleotides: TGTGCCAGCAGTTACCTTAGGAACACCGGGGAGCTGTTTTTT.

V is TRBV18 and J is TRBJ2-7, with D tentatively TRBD2 (6 bases). CDR1 is KGHSH and CDR2 is LQKENI in the germline V gene. This CDR3 spans 15 amino acids. Trimming took off 2 bases at V and 7 bases at J, with 18 bases between the two ends. This CDR3 is CASSPAGPSAQEQYF. The CDR3 DNA reads TGTGCCAGCTCACCAGCGGGGCCGTCGGCTCAGGAGCAGTACTTC.

The rearrangement links TRBV29-1 to TRBJ2-5; 7 bases map to TRBD1. Germline V lookup: CDR1 SQVTM, CDR2 ANQGSEA. The CDR3 totals 13 residues. The trim removed 6 bases at V and 9 bases at J, leaving 13 bases unmatched. The CDR3 nucleotides read TGCAGCGTGGAGACAGGGTTTGGGTTGGCCCAGTACTTC. Amino acid sequence: CSVETGFGLAQYF.

The V call is TRBV7-9, the J call TRBJ2-3; D may be TRBD2 (6 bases). Trimming removed 8 bases from V and 0 bases from J, with 18 bases in between. CDR1 is SEHNR and CDR2 is FQNEAQ in the germline V gene (reference sequence). The CDR3 contains 16 residues. CDR3 nucleotides: TGTGCCAGCCGCCCACGGGGACTGGGAAGCACAGATACGCAGTATTTT. It codes for CASRPRGLGSTDTQYF.

The CDR3 here is CASSSHDWNYGYTF. The CDR3 DNA follows: TGTGCCAGCAGTTCACACGACTGGAACTATGGCTACACCTTC. J is TRBJ1-2 and V is TRBV27; D is unclear. Germline loops: CDR1 MNHEY, CDR2 SMNVEV (reference sequence). V shed 4 bases and J shed 2 bases, with 11 bases lying between them. The CDR3 sequence is 14 residues long.

The V gene is TRBV19, the J gene TRBJ2-1, with D perhaps TRBD2 (5 bases). The CDR3 is 13 amino acids. Germline lookup yields CDR1 LNHDA and CDR2 SQIVND (reference sequence). Trimming left V 3 bases short and J 13 bases short, with 16 bases between. The DNA of the CDR3 is TGTGCCAGTAGTATGGCCGGGCTCGACTATCAGTTCTTC. Translating it yields CASSMAGLDYQFF.

The chain has TRBV7-3 and TRBJ2-1; D call uncertain. This CDR3 spans 15 amino acids. Germline V gives CDR1 SGHTA, CDR2 FQGTGA. Trimming removed 0 bases at V and 10 bases at J, with 16 bases between. The CDR3 loop is CASSLTADDGREQFF. CDR3 sequence (DNA): TGTGCCAGCAGCTTAACCGCGGATGACGGCCGAGAGCAGTTCTTC. The full variable domain, completed using reference TRBV7-3 and TRBJ2-1, is GAGVSQTPSNKVTEKGKYVELRCDPISGHTALYWYRQSLGQGPEFLIYFQGTGAADDSGLPNDRFFAVRPEGSVSTLKIQRTERGDSAVYLCASSLTADDGREQFFGPGTRLTVL.